The 27 T cell receptor beta chains in this list originate from one sample, sequenced in a study of beta chain features in type 1 diabetes. The antigens for these receptors are not known. Reverse transcribing all isolated RNA meant expressed TCRB transcripts were sequenced. Some clones are missing from TCRdb's copy, which holds only in-frame ones; the method was immunoSEQ multiplex PCR. The data hold around 150,000 clones, with around 9% observed a single time. Overall study results and limits: TCRB CDR3 length was moderately but significantly reduced in all four CD4+ subsets of Type 1 diabetes patients.

Sample: central memory CD4+ T cells from blood. Every receptor here comes from a woman aged 25 to 45 with type 1 diabetes.

Only a few counts were recorded for this clone. The chain carries TRBV5-4 and TRBJ2-7; possible D gene TRBD1, 5 bases. The CDR3 has 12 amino acids. Germline V gene data show CDR1 as SGHNT and CDR2 as YYREEE (reference sequence). V dropped 6 bases and J dropped 7 bases, with 14 bases sitting between them. CDR3 nucleotides: TGTGCCAGCACCATAATCGACAGTGAGCAGTACTTC. Its protein product is CASTIIDSEQYF.

The V and J genes are TRBV7-9 and TRBJ2-2; D gene unclear. Trimming pared 7 bases from V and 3 bases from J, leaving 15 bases between. Germline CDR1 reads SEHNR; CDR2 reads FQNEAQ (reference sequence). The CDR3 runs 15 residues. CDR3 bases: TGTGCCAGCACTCAATTAATCGGAGACACCGGGGAGCTGTTTTTT. It codes for CASTQLIGDTGELFF.

The chain uses TRBV6-6 and TRBJ1-1; 7 bases line up with TRBD1. V lost 6 bases and J lost 5; bases outside the gene matches: 6. This CDR3 is built from 13 residues. CDR1 MNHNY and CDR2 SVGAGI come from the germline V gene (reference sequence). The DNA for the CDR3 is TGTGCCAGCAGCTATCCAGGGGGAACTGAAGCTTTCTTT. Amino acids: CASSYPGGTEAFF.

This clone occurred a few times. This chain joins TRBV15 and TRBJ1-1; D call uncertain. Trimming cost V 1 base and J 2 bases, with 8 bases left between them. Germline lookup yields CDR1 LNHNV and CDR2 YYDKDF (reference sequence). The CDR3 is 14 residues long. The chain's CDR3 is CATSRGGFNTEAFF. As DNA, the CDR3 is TGTGCCACCAGCAGAGGAGGGTTCAACACTGAAGCTTTCTTT.

This clone was seen more than once but under ten times. This chain joins TRBV12-5 and TRBJ2-1, with TRBD1 as a possible D gene (6 bases). CDR3 length: 18 residues. Trimming left V 0 bases short and J 3 bases short, with 18 bases between. In germline, CDR1 is LGHNT, CDR2 FRNRAP. CDR3 sequence: CASGLVLDGQINYNEQFF. In nucleotides, the CDR3 is TGTGCTAGTGGTTTGGTACTGGATGGACAGATAAACTACAATGAGCAGTTCTTC.

The gene calls are TRBV29-1 and TRBJ1-1; TRBD1 is a possible D gene (6 bases). The germline V gene has CDR1 SQVTM and CDR2 ANQGSEA. V was shortened by 6 bases and J by 2 bases, with 13 bases between the two germline ends. The CDR3 contains 13 residues. In nucleotides, the CDR3 is TGCAGCGTCAGGGGACACTTAAACACTGAAGCTTTCTTT. This encodes CSVRGHLNTEAFF.

V gene TRBV5-1 combines with J gene TRBJ1-1; weak D call: TRBD1 (6 bases). The V gene lost 4 bases and the J gene lost 3 bases, with 7 bases spanning the gap. Per germline, CDR1 SGHRS and CDR2 YFSETQ. CDR3 length equals 12 residues. The CDR3 coding sequence is TGCGCCAGCAGCCACAGGGACACTGAAGCTTTCTTT. Protein: CASSHRDTEAFF.

This clone appeared a few times. The J gene is TRBJ2-2, the V gene TRBV15; D is unclear. CDR1 is LNHNV, CDR2 YYDKDF, per germline (reference sequence). This CDR3 comprises 17 residues. Trimming took 0 bases from V and 0 from J, leaving 11 bases between them. This CDR3 reads CATSRDYSTANTGELFF. The CDR3 DNA follows: TGTGCCACCAGCAGAGATTATAGCACGGCGAACACCGGGGAGCTGTTTTTT.

This chain connects TRBV10-3 to TRBJ1-1, with TRBD1 matching 7 bases. V shed 5 bases and J 5 bases; nucleotides not matched to a gene: 5. Germline CDR1 and CDR2: ENHRY and SYGVKD. The CDR3 length is 13 residues. CDR3 amino acids: CAISSDRETEAFF. The CDR3 DNA is TGTGCCATCAGTTCCGACAGGGAGACTGAAGCTTTCTTT.

This clone was seen only a few times. The chain has TRBV5-4 and TRBJ2-2; 8 bases fit TRBD2. The germline V gene encodes CDR1 SGHNT and CDR2 YYREEE (reference sequence). Trimming cost V 3 bases and J 4 bases; bases outside gene matches: 5. The length of the CDR3 is 15 residues. CDR3 sequence: CASSYAGGRTGELFF. The CDR3 region has the DNA TGTGCCAGCAGCTACGCGGGAGGACGCACCGGGGAGCTGTTTTTT. The full variable domain, in which reference TRBV5-4 and TRBJ2-2 provide the parts outside the CDR3, is ETGVTQSPTHLIKTRGQQVTLRCSSQSGHNTVSWYQQALGQGPQFIFQYYREEENGRGNFPPRFSGLQFPNYSSELNVNALELDDSALYLCASSYAGGRTGELFFGEGSRLTVL.

There are many counts of this clone. This chain links TRBV5-4 with TRBJ1-2; TRBD1 agrees at 8 bases. V gave up 4 bases and J gave up 4 bases; unmatched junction bases: 9. In germline, CDR1 is SGHNT, CDR2 YYREEE (reference sequence). The CDR3 has 15 residues. The CDR3 DNA is TGTGCCAGCAGCCCCGGACAGGGAGTATCCTATGGCTACACCTTC. Translating it yields CASSPGQGVSYGYTF.

The chain links TRBV28 to TRBJ1-3; no reliable D call. The CDR3 runs 14 residues. Trimming took 4 bases from V and 1 from J, leaving 8 bases between them. Germline CDR1 reads MDHEN; CDR2 reads SYDVKM. The DNA for the CDR3 is TGTGCCAGCAGTTCCCCAGTGTCTGGAAACACCATATATTTT. It yields the protein CASSSPVSGNTIYF.

This clone turned up a few times. The rearrangement uses TRBV2 and TRBJ1-2; D uncertain. With 4 bases removed from V and 5 bases from J, the gap between germline ends came to 8 bases. CDR1 and CDR2 (germline): SNHLY, FYNNEI. This CDR3 spans 12 amino acids. CDR3 DNA: TGTGCCAGCAGTGGCCAGCGATATGGCTACACCTTC. Translation gives CASSGQRYGYTF. The full variable domain, with the rest looked up from reference TRBV2 and TRBJ1-2, is EPEVTQTPSHQVTQMGQEVILRCVPISNHLYFYWYRQILGQKVEFLVSFYNNEISEKSEIFDDQFSVERPDGSNFTLKIRSTKLEDSAMYFCASSGQRYGYTFGSGTRLTVV.

This sequence joins TRBV7-9 and TRBJ2-1, with 11 bases lining up with TRBD2. V was pared by 1 base and J by 6 bases, with 11 bases of the junction left unmatched. The germline CDR1 and CDR2 sequences are SEHNR and FQNEAQ (reference sequence). The CDR3 contains 18 residues. CDR3 sequence: CASSLVGGTSGAFNEQFF. The CDR3 nucleotides read TGTGCCAGCAGCTTAGTGGGGGGGACTAGCGGAGCCTTCAATGAGCAGTTCTTC.

The V and J genes are TRBV9 and TRBJ1-1; TRBD1 agrees at 7 bases. The CDR3 runs to 13 residues. J was trimmed by 10 bases and V by 3 bases; bases with no gene match: 9. Germline V gene lookup returns CDR1 SGDLS and CDR2 YYNGEE. This CDR3 reads CASSATGESSAFF. CDR3 in DNA: TGTGCCAGCAGCGCAACAGGGGAAAGTTCAGCTTTCTTT.

The chain joins TRBV30 to TRBJ2-3; a possible D gene is TRBD2 (5 bases). CDR1 is GTSNPN, CDR2 SVGIG, per germline (reference sequence). The CDR3 sequence is 15 residues long. Deletions cut 0 bases from V and 1 base from J, with 11 bases between. The CDR3 DNA reads as TGTGCCTGGAGTGTAGGGCTAGCTCGCACAGATACGCAGTATTTT. This translates into CAWSVGLARTDTQYF. The entire variable domain, with the rest obtained from reference TRBV30 and TRBJ2-3, is as follows: SQTIHQWPATLVQPVGSPLSLECTVEGTSNPNLYWYRQAAGRGLQLLFYSVGIGQISSEVPQNLSASRPQDRQFILSSKKLLLSDSGFYLCAWSVGLARTDTQYFGPGTRLTVL.

The chain links TRBV29-1 to TRBJ1-3; D possibly corresponds to TRBD1 (5 bases). V was shortened by 1 base and J by 2 bases, with 9 bases between the two germline ends. The CDR3 extends over 14 amino acids. Germline CDR1 SQVTM, CDR2 ANQGSEA. The CDR3 loop reads CSVEVTGAGNTIYF. In DNA, the CDR3 is TGCAGCGTTGAAGTTACGGGGGCTGGAAACACCATATATTTT.

This clone was seen a handful of times. The V call is TRBV18, the J call TRBJ2-5, with D possibly matching TRBD2 (6 bases). This CDR3 region has 15 residues. Trimming cost V 6 bases and J 2 bases, with 16 bases left between them. From germline, CDR1 is KGHSH and CDR2 LQKENI. CDR3 in amino acids: CASSLQSGGQETQYF. The CDR3 DNA follows: TGTGCCAGCTCTCTTCAGTCCGGAGGGCAAGAGACCCAGTACTTC.

The chain uses TRBV28 and TRBJ1-5; the D gene is possibly TRBD1 (5 bases). This CDR3 has 18 residues. V was shortened by 4 bases and J by 0 bases, with 19 bases between the two germline ends. The germline CDR1 and CDR2 sequences are MDHEN and SYDVKM. The CDR3: CASSSGRRRGYSNQPQHF. CDR3 nucleotide sequence: TGTGCCAGCAGTTCCGGGCGGCGGAGGGGTTATAGCAATCAGCCCCAGCATTTT. Drawing the rest from reference TRBV28 and TRBJ1-5, the complete variable domain is DVKVTQSSRYLVKRTGEKVFLECVQDMDHENMFWYRQDPGLGLRLIYFSYDVKMKEKGDIPEGYSVSREKKERFSLILESASTNQTSMYLCASSSGRRRGYSNQPQHFGDGTRLSIL.

The V call is TRBV10-3, the J call TRBJ2-1, with 7 bases that match TRBD2. Germline loops: CDR1 ENHRY, CDR2 SYGVKD. V lost 3 bases and J lost 7; bases outside the gene matches: 3. The CDR3 is 13 residues long. In DNA form, the CDR3 reads TGTGCCATCAGTGATATTAGCGGGAATGAGCAGTTCTTC. Its translation: CAISDISGNEQFF.

The chain carries TRBV13 and TRBJ1-2; D unclear. Trimming took off 1 base at V and 8 bases at J, with 14 bases between the two ends. CDR1 and CDR2 (germline): PRHDT, FYEKMQ (reference sequence). CDR3 size: 14 residues. CDR3 sequence: CASSLEAGQMGYTF. CDR3 DNA sequence: TGTGCCAGCAGCTTAGAGGCAGGCCAAATGGGCTACACCTTC.

This clone was seen many times. DNA for the CDR3: TGTGCCATCCGTCCGGGGCGGGGATACACCGGGGAGCTGTTTTTT. Translated: CAIRPGRGYTGELFF. The chain combines TRBV10-3 with TRBJ2-2, with D maybe TRBD2 (6 bases). The germline CDR1 and CDR2 sequences are ENHRY and SYGVKD. The V and J ends lost 8 bases and 3 bases respectively, with 16 bases between them. The CDR3 loop spans 15 amino acids.

The chain recombines TRBV10-2 with TRBJ1-5; maybe TRBD1 (6 bases). Germline V gives CDR1 WSHSY, CDR2 SAAADI. Trimming cost V 0 bases and J 6 bases, with 12 bases left between them. This CDR3 has 15 amino acids. The CDR3 DNA follows: TGCGCCAGCAGTGAGTCAGGGGGACTATTTCAGCCCCAGCATTTT. This codes for CASSESGGLFQPQHF.

This chain connects TRBV11-3 to TRBJ2-2; D call uncertain. The V end lost 5 bases, the J end lost 2 bases, and 3 bases lay between the germline ends. Germline-derived CDR1 and CDR2 are SGHNT and YENEEA. This CDR3 is built from 12 residues. The CDR3 bases are TGTGCCAGCAGCCTTAACACCGGGGAGCTGTTTTTT. This codes for CASSLNTGELFF.

This clone was seen ten or more times. This chain uses TRBV7-9 with TRBJ2-1, with 7 bases identical to TRBD2. Losses at the gene ends were 5 bases for V and 5 bases for J; bases not matched to a gene: 9. The CDR3 runs to 15 residues. Germline-derived CDR1 and CDR2 are SEHNR and FQNEAQ (reference sequence). CDR3 amino acids: CASSPRLASDNEQFF. CDR3 nucleotides: TGTGCCAGCAGCCCGAGACTAGCTTCAGACAATGAGCAGTTCTTC.

This clone was counted a few times. In the same sample, other DNA sequences code for this CDR3. V and J are TRBV9 and TRBJ2-1; TRBD2 aligns across 7 bases. This CDR3 has 16 residues. Trimming took 0 bases from V and 1 from J; bases not matched to a gene: 4. The germline gives CDR1 SGDLS, CDR2 YYNGEE. As DNA, the CDR3 is TGTGCCAGCAGCGTAGGCGGTAGCGGGTCCTACAATGAGCAGTTCTTC. Protein sequence: CASSVGGSGSYNEQFF.

The rearrangement uses TRBV25-1 and TRBJ1-2; unclear D gene. V gave up 4 bases and J gave up 2 bases, with 14 bases separating them. Germline values: CDR1 MGHDK, CDR2 SYGVNS. CDR3 length: 15 amino acids. CDR3 sequence reads: CASSGSSSINYGYTF. Written as DNA, the CDR3 is TGTGCCAGCAGTGGAAGTAGCAGCATAAACTATGGCTACACCTTC.